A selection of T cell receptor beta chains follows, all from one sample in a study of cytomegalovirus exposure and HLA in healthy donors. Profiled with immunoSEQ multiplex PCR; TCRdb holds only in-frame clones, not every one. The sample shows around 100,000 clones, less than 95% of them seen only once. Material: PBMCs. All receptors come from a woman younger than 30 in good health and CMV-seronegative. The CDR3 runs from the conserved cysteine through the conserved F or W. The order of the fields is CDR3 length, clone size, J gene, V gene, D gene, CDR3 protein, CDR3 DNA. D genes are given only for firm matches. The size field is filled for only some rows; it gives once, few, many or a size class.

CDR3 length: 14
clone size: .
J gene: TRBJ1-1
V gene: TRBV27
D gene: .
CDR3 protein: CASSFGNRATEAFF
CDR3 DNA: TGTGCCAGCAGTTTTGGGAACAGGGCCACTGAAGCTTTCTTT

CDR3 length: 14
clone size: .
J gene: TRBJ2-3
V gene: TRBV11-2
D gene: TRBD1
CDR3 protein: CASSLSRGTDTQYF
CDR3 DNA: TGTGCCAGCAGCTTGTCCAGGGGGACAGATACGCAGTATTTT

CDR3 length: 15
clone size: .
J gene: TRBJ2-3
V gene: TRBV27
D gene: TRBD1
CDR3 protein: CASSIRTGSTDTQYF
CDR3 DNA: TGTGCCAGCAGTATACGGACAGGGAGCACAGATACGCAGTATTTT

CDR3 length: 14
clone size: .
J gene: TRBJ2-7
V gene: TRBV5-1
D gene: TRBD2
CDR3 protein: CASSLQAGAYEQYF
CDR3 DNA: TGCGCCAGCAGCTTGCAAGCGGGAGCTTACGAGCAGTACTTC

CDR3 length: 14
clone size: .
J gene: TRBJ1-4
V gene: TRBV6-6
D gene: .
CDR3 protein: CASRAAATNEKLFF
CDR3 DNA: TGTGCCAGCAGAGCAGCGGCAACTAATGAAAAACTGTTTTTT

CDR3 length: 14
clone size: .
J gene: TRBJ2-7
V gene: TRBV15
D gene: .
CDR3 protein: CATSRATEAYEQYF
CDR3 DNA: TGTGCCACCAGCAGAGCTACGGAGGCCTACGAGCAGTACTTC

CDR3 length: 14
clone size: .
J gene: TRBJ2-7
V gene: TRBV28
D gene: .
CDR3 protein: CASSLPPSSYEQYF
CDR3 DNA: TGTGCCAGCAGTTTACCCCCGAGCTCCTACGAGCAGTACTTC

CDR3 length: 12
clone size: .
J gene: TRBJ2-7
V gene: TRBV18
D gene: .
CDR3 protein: CASSDSSYEQYF
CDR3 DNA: TGTGCCAGCTCGGACAGCTCCTACGAGCAGTACTTC

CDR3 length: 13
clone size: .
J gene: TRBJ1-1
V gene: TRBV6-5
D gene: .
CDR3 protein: CASSLGRNTEAFF
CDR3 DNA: TGTGCCAGCAGTTTGGGGAGGAACACTGAAGCTTTCTTT

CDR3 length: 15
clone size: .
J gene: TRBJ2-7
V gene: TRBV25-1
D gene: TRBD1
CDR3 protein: CASSDSQGPAYEQYF
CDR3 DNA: TGTGCCAGCAGTGACTCACAGGGGCCCGCCTACGAGCAGTACTTC

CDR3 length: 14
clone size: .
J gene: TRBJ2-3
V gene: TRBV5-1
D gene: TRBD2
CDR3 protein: CASSTGTITDTQYF
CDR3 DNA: TGCGCCAGCAGTACCGGGACTATCACAGATACGCAGTATTTT

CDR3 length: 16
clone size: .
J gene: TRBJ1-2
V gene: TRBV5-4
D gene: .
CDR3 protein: CASSSRGRGPIYGYTF
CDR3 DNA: TGTGCCAGCAGCTCTCGCGGTAGGGGTCCAATCTATGGCTACACCTTC

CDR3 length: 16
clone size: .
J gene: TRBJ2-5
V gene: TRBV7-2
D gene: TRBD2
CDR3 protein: CASSLGGTSYRETQYF
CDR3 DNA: TGTGCCAGCAGCTTAGGAGGGACTAGTTATCGTGAGACCCAGTACTTC

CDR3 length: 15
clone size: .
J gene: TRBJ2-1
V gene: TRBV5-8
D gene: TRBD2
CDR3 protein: CASSSSGGAGNEQFF
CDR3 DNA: TGTGCCAGCAGCTCTAGCGGGGGGGCTGGCAATGAGCAGTTCTTC

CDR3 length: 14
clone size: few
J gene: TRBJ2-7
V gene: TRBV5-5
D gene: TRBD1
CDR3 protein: CASSLGDRGREQYF
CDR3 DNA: TGTGCCAGCAGCTTGGGGGACAGGGGGCGTGAGCAGTACTTC

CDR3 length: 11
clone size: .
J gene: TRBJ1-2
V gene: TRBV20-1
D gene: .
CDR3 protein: CSIPADYGYTF
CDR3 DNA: TGCAGTATACCGGCGGACTATGGCTACACCTTC

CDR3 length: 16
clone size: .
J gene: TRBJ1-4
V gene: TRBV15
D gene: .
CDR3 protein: CATSRDEGWGNEKLFF
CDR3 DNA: TGTGCCACCAGCAGAGATGAGGGTTGGGGTAATGAAAAACTGTTTTTT

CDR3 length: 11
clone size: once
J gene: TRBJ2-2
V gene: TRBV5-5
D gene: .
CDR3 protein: CASSPGRELFF
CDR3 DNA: TGTGCCAGCAGCCCGGGTCGGGAGCTGTTTTTT

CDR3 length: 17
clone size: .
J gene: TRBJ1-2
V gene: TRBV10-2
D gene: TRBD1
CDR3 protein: CATSEVGQARPPYGYTF
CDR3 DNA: TGCGCCACCTCAGAAGTCGGACAGGCCCGACCCCCCTATGGCTACACCTTC

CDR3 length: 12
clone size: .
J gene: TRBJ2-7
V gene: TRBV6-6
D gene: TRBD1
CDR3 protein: CASTTGAYEQYF
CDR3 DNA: TGTGCCAGCACAACAGGGGCCTACGAGCAGTACTTC

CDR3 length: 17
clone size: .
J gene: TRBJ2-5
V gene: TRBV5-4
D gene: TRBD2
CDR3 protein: CASSLGGLAGGKETQYF
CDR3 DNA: TGTGCCAGCAGCTTGGGCGGACTAGCGGGGGGTAAAGAGACCCAGTACTTC

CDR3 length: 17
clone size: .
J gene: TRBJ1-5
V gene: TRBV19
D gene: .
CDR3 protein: CASSDPGHHRGNQPQHF
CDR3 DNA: TGTGCCAGTAGTGACCCGGGACACCACAGAGGGAATCAGCCCCAGCATTTT

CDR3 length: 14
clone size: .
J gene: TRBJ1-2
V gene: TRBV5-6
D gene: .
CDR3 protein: CASSFPTEYYGYTF
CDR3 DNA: TGTGCCAGCTCCTTTCCGACAGAGTACTATGGCTACACCTTC

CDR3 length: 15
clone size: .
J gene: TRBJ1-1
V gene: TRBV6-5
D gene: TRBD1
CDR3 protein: CASSPISTGVDEAFF
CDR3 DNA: TGTGCCAGCAGTCCCATTAGTACAGGGGTGGATGAAGCTTTCTTT

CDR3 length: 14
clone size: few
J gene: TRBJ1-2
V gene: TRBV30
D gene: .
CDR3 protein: CAWIHHGGLLGYTF
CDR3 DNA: TGTGCCTGGATCCATCACGGAGGGCTCCTGGGCTACACCTTC

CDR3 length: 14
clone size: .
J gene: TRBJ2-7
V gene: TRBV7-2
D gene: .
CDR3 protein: CASSRGQRYYEQYF
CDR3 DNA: TGTGCCAGCAGCCGTGGACAGCGTTACTACGAGCAGTACTTC

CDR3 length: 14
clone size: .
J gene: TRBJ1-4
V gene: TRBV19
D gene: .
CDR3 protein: CASTNMGQKGKLFF
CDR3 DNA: TGTGCCAGTACCAACATGGGCCAGAAAGGAAAACTGTTTTTT

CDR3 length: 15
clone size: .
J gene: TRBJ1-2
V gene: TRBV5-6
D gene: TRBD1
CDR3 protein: CASSPGTAFGGGYTF
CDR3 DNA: TGTGCCAGCAGCCCCGGGACAGCCTTCGGGGGTGGCTACACCTTC

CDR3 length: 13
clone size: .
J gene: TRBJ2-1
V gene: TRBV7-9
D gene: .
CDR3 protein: CASSLGEINEQFF
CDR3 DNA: TGTGCCAGCAGCTTAGGAGAAATCAATGAGCAGTTCTTC

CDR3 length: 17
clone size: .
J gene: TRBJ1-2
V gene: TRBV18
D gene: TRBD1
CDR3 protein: CASSPRQPGTGNYGYTF
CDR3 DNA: TGTGCCAGCTCACCACGTCAACCCGGGACAGGCAACTATGGCTACACCTTC

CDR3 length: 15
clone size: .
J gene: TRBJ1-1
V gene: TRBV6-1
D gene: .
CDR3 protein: CASSELSTVYTEAFF
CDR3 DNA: TGTGCCAGCAGTGAATTGTCGACTGTTTACACTGAAGCTTTCTTT

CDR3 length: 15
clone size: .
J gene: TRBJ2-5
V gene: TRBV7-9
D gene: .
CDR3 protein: CASPLNQAGIETQYF
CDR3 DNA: TGTGCCAGTCCCCTGAACCAAGCCGGGATCGAGACCCAGTACTTC

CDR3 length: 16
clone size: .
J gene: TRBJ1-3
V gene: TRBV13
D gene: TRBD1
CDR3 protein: CASSLGTGTEGNTIYF
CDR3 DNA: TGTGCCAGCAGCTTAGGCACCGGGACAGAGGGAAACACCATATATTTT

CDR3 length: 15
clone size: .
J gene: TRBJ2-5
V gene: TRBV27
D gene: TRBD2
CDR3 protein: CASSLSSGGRETQYF
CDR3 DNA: TGTGCCAGCAGCTTAAGTAGCGGGGGGCGGGAGACCCAGTACTTC

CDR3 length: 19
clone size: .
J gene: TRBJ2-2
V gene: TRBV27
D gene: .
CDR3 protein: CASSYQAPYFAGSSRELFF
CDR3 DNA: TGTGCCAGCAGTTACCAAGCCCCCTACTTTGCGGGGTCTTCCCGGGAGCTGTTTTTT

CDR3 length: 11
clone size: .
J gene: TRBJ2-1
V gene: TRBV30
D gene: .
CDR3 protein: CAWSQGPEQFF
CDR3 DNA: TGTGCCTGGAGTCAGGGTCCTGAGCAGTTCTTC

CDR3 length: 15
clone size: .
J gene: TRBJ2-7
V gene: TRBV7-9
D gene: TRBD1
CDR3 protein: CASNLKGQGSHEQYF
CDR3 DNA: TGTGCCAGCAACCTGAAGGGACAGGGATCTCACGAGCAGTACTTC

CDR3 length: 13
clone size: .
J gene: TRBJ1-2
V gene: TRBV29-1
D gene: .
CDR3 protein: CSVERGLGYGYTF
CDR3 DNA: TGCAGCGTTGAGAGAGGGCTGGGGTATGGCTACACCTTC

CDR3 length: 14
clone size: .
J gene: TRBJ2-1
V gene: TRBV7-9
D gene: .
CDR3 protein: CASSFPKSYNEQFF
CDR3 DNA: TGTGCCAGCAGCTTTCCTAAGTCTTACAATGAGCAGTTCTTC

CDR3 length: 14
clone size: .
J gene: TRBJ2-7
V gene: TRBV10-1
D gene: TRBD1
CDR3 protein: CASSPGTGSYEQYF
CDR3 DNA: TGCGCCAGCAGTCCCGGGACAGGTTCCTACGAGCAGTACTTC

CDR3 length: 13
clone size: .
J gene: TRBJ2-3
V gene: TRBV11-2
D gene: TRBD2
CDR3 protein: CASTFSGADTQYF
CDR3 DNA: TGTGCCAGCACCTTTAGCGGGGCAGATACGCAGTATTTT

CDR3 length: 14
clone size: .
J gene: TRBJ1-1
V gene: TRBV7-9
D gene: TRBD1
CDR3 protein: CASGGSGQGARAFF
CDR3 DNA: TGTGCCAGCGGAGGCTCGGGGCAGGGGGCGAGGGCTTTCTTT

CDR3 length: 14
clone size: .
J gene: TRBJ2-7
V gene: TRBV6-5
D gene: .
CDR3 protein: CASSSRGSSYEQYF
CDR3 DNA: TGTGCCAGCAGCTCTAGAGGAAGCTCCTACGAGCAGTACTTC

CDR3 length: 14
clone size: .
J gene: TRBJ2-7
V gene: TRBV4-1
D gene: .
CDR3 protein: CASSQGGTEFKQYF
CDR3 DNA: TGCGCCAGCAGCCAAGGCGGGACGGAATTTAAGCAGTACTTC

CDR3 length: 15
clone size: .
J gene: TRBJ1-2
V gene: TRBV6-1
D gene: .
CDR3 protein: CASSEGGQGRYGYTF
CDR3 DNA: TGTGCCAGCAGTGAAGGAGGGCAGGGGCGGTATGGCTACACCTTC

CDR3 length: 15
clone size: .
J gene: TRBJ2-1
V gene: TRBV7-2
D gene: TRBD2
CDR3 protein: CASSLRGGDRNEQFF
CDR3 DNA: TGTGCCAGCAGCTTACGCGGGGGGGACCGAAATGAGCAGTTCTTC

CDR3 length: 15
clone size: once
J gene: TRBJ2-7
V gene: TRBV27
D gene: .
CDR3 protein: CASSLSGADHYEQYF
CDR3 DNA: TGTGCCAGCAGTTTATCAGGGGCCGACCACTACGAGCAGTACTTC

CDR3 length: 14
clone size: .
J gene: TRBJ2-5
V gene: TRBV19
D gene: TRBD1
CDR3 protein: CASSGQGSPETQYF
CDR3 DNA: TGTGCCAGTAGCGGACAGGGGAGTCCAGAGACCCAGTACTTC

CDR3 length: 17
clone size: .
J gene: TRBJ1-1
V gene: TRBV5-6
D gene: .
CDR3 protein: CASSSRVLAVWDTEAFF
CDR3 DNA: TGTGCCAGCAGCTCCAGGGTTCTCGCAGTTTGGGACACTGAAGCTTTCTTT